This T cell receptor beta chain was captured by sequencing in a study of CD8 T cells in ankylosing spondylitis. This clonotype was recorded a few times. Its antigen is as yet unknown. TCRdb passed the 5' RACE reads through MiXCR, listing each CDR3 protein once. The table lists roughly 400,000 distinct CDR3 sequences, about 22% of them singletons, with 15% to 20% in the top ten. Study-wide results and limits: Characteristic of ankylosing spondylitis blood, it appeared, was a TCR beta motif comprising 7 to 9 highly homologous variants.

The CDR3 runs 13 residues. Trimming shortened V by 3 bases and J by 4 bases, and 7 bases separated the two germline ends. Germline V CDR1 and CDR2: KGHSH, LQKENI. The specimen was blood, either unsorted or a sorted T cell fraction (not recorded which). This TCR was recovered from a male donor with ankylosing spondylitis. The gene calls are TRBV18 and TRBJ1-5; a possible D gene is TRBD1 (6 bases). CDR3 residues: CASSPGQNQPQHF. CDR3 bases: TGTGCCAGCTCACCTGGACAGAATCAGCCCCAGCATTTT.